The clone carrying this TCR beta chain was counted a few times. Its target is unknown. The record originates from a study of T-cell reconstitution after alpha-beta-depleted transplantation in children. Study-wide results and caveats: Approximately two months post-transplant, alpha-beta T cells reportedly originated from several hundred expanded graft clones. Newly generated T cells supplied most T-cell counts and diversity one year post-transplant. Some patients' high day-60 TCRbeta diversity was traced to surviving recipient T cells and thymic progenitors.

V trimming: 6 bases; J trimming: 15 bases; junction bases outside the gene matches: 6. The CDR3 is 12 amino acids. Unique molecular identifiers were used in preparing the TCRbeta library. Each CDR3 protein gets one entry after TCRdb re-called the PCR reads with MiXCR. The sample includes 700,000 to 950,000 distinct CDR3 sequences, 15% to 20% of them seen just once. The sample consisted of PBMCs, mostly from graft donor cells, taken 360 days after TCRalphabeta/CD19-depleted stem cell transplant. The chain has TRBV12-3 or TRBV12-4 and TRBJ2-1; TRBD2 agrees at 12 bases. The sequence was collected from a male patient aged 10 to 17 who had a stem cell transplant for acute lymphoblastic leukemia, so the T cells may come from the graft donor. The CDR3 DNA sequence: TGTGCCAGCAGCTCACTAGCGGGAGGTATGTTCTTC. It codes for CASSSLAGGMFF.